Listed here are 32 T cell receptor beta chains from one sample, sequenced in a study of tumor and adjacent non-tumor tissue in lung cancer. A modified ARM-PCR protocol with three rounds of nested PCR amplified TCRbeta. TCRdb fed the multiplex PCR reads into MiXCR, producing one record per CDR3 protein. The data contain some 100,000 distinct CDR3 sequences, 55% to 65% of them singletons. RNA was extracted from bulk tissue without any cell sorting. More than 3 cm separated this lung sample from the edge of the tumor. The material sequenced was distant non-tumor lung tissue. Every receptor here comes from a man aged 25 to 45 with non-small cell lung cancer.

The chain couples TRBV20-1 to TRBJ2-1; no firm D call. The V end was cut by 4 bases, the J end by 0 bases, with 10 bases between. Germline V CDR1 and CDR2: DFQATT, SNEGSKA (reference sequence). The CDR3 is 14 residues long. The CDR3 reads CSAKSWHSYNEQFF. CDR3 bases: TGCAGTGCTAAATCGTGGCACTCCTACAATGAGCAGTTCTTC.

This clonotype was recorded a few times. Given a much more abundant clone one base away, this may be a read error. The V call is TRBV20-1, the J call TRBJ1-6; D unclear. Trimming shortened V by 6 bases and J by 3 bases, and 15 bases separated the two germline ends. The germline V gene encodes CDR1 DFQATT and CDR2 SNEGSKA (reference sequence). CDR3 length: 15 amino acids. CDR3 loop: CSAPDGSFYNSPLHF. CDR3 nucleotide sequence: TGCAGTGCGCCGGACGGCAGCTTCTATAATTCACCCCTCCACTTT.

The V gene is TRBV7-9, the J gene TRBJ1-4; D is uncertain. The germline V and J ends were trimmed by 2 bases and 1 base, with 17 bases remaining between them. The CDR3 contains 18 residues. The germline gives CDR1 SEHNR, CDR2 FQNEAQ (reference sequence). The chain's CDR3 is CASSLKGRRVITNEKLFF. The DNA of the CDR3 is TGTGCCAGCAGCTTAAAAGGGCGGCGGGTGATAACTAATGAAAAACTGTTTTTT.

This clonotype was recorded at least ten times. V and J are TRBV11-2 and TRBJ2-1; D call uncertain. This CDR3 comprises 14 residues. The germline gives CDR1 SGHAT, CDR2 FQNNGV. The germline V and J ends were trimmed by 1 base and 7 bases, with 11 bases remaining between them. The CDR3 spells CASSLASIGNEQFF. In DNA, the CDR3 is TGTGCCAGCAGCTTAGCGAGTATCGGGAATGAGCAGTTCTTC.

Comments on this clonotype: At one end, the junction sequence differs from germline, possibly due to a read error. The chain has TRBV7-8 and TRBJ2-1, with 12 bases aligning to TRBD2. Germline assignment: CDR1 SGHVS and CDR2 FQNEAQ. This CDR3 contains 14 residues. The CDR3 nucleotides are TGTGCCAGCAGCTCGACTAGCGGGAGAAATGGGCAGTTCTTC. It yields the protein CASSSTSGRNGQFF.

As regards this clonotype: A junction end diverges from the germline sequence, so it may reflect a read error. V gene TRBV11-2 combines with J gene TRBJ1-1; D is uncertain. CDR3 length: 12 residues. Germline lookup yields CDR1 SGHAT and CDR2 FQNNGV. In DNA form, the CDR3 reads TGTGCCAACAGCTTAAATCCCACTGAAACTTTCTTT. Translation: CANSLNPTETFF.

There are a few counts of this clonotype. A much bigger clone sits one base away, suggesting this may be a read error. Since no conserved phenylalanine or tryptophan closes the CDR3, a read error is the likely cause. The rearrangement uses TRBV4-1 and TRBJ1-1; no definite D call. V was pared by 1 base and J by 5 bases, with 11 bases between. The CDR3 runs to 14 residues. Germline loops: CDR1 MGHRA, CDR2 YSYEKL. The CDR3 protein is CASSQALGSTEAFL. DNA of the CDR3: TGCGCCAGCAGCCAAGCGTTGGGCAGTACTGAAGCTTTCCTT.

About this clonotype itself: One base away lies a much larger clone, so this may be a sequencing read error. The chain joins TRBV7-9 to TRBJ2-3; D is possibly TRBD1 or TRBD2 (5 bases each). Per the germline V gene, CDR1 is SEHNR and CDR2 is FQNEAQ (reference sequence). This CDR3 contains 13 residues. CDR3 amino acids: CASSRDHTDMQYF. The CDR3 DNA reads TGTGCCAGCAGCAGGGACCACACAGATATGCAGTATTTT.

Comment on this clonotype: A much larger clone sits a single nucleotide away, making a read error possible. The chain has TRBV6-6 and TRBJ2-1; 13 bases are a match to TRBD2. The length of the CDR3 is 15 residues. The germline gives CDR1 MNHNY, CDR2 SVGAGI (reference sequence). As DNA, the CDR3 is TGTGACAGCAGCATACTAGCGGGGGGGCCCAATGAGCAGTTCTTC. This encodes CDSSILAGGPNEQFF.

As regards this clonotype: A much bigger clone sits one base away, suggesting this may be a read error. The chain couples TRBV11-2 to TRBJ2-7; TRBD2 agrees at 7 bases. CDR1 and CDR2 from the germline V gene are SGHAT and FQNNGV. J lost 1 base, V lost 5 bases, and 8 bases had no gene match. This CDR3 is built from 15 residues. CDR3 loop: CASSPWSSGSYEQYF. The CDR3 DNA reads TGTGCCAGCAGCCCTTGGTCTAGCGGTTCCTACGAGCAGTACTTC.

On this clonotype: The junction departs from germline at one end; a sequencing error may be responsible. This chain connects TRBV20-1 to TRBJ2-7, with TRBD1 identical over 7 bases. The length of the CDR3 is 14 residues. Germline V gene sequence: CDR1 DFQATT, CDR2 SNEGSKA (reference sequence). CDR3 in amino acids: CSDRNDRAAYGQYF. CDR3 sequence (DNA): TGCAGTGATAGGAACGACAGGGCAGCCTACGGGCAGTACTTC.

This clonotype was counted only a few times. A read error may account for a junction end that differs from germline. The chain joins TRBV4-1 to TRBJ2-2; 11 bases are shared with TRBD2. This CDR3 contains 17 residues. Germline lookup yields CDR1 MGHRA and CDR2 YSYEKL. The CDR3 DNA is TGCTCCAGCAGTCAAGATAGCGGGGGGGCGCACACCGGGGAGCTGTTTTTT. Amino acids: CSSSQDSGGAHTGELFF.

Regarding this clonotype: A single base separates this from a much larger clone, so it may be a read error. CDR3 DNA: TGTGCCACCAACAGCGGACAGGGGGATGAGACCCAGTACTTC. Protein product: CATNSGQGDETQYF. This chain links TRBV7-8 with TRBJ2-5, with 10 bases aligning to TRBD1. The V and J ends lost 10 bases and 5 bases, in that order; junction bases with no gene match: 10. Germline V gene lookup returns CDR1 SGHVS and CDR2 FQNEAQ. CDR3 size: 14 residues.

The chain combines TRBV19 with TRBJ1-5; D is unclear. CDR1 is LNHDA and CDR2 is SQIVND in the germline V gene (reference sequence). The ends were cut back, 3 bases at V and 4 bases at J, with 7 bases in the middle. The CDR3 covers 13 residues. The CDR3: CASSMTGNQPQHF. The CDR3 region has the DNA TGTGCCAGTAGTATGACCGGAAATCAGCCCCAGCATTTT.

In regard to this clonotype: Sequence at one end of the junction differs from germline and may be a read error. The rearrangement links TRBV4-2 to TRBJ2-1; D not certain. The germline gives CDR1 LGHNA, CDR2 YNFKEQ. The CDR3 loop spans 14 amino acids. DNA for the CDR3: TGTGCCAGCAGCCATACAATACCAAACAATGAGCATTTCTTC. As protein: CASSHTIPNNEHFF.

In its sample, this clonotype was seen a few times. This may be a read error, as it is one base from a much larger clone. The chain combines TRBV6-2 or TRBV6-3 with TRBJ1-4; perhaps TRBD1 as D (5 bases). Trimming removed 7 bases at V and 0 bases at J, with 18 bases between. The germline gives CDR1 MNHEY, CDR2 SVGEGT. This CDR3 is built from 17 residues. CDR3 in amino acids: CASTPLWGSPTNEKLFF. CDR3 DNA: TGTGCCAGCACCCCCCTGTGGGGGTCCCCAACTAATGAAAAACTGTTTTTT.

This clonotype has a count of ten or more. The chain carries TRBV6-5 and TRBJ1-1; maybe TRBD1 (5 bases). Per germline, CDR1 MNHEY and CDR2 SVGAGI. V was pared by 5 bases and J by 5 bases, with 9 bases between. This CDR3 has 12 amino acids. CDR3 protein: CASSPDRTEAFF. CDR3 in DNA: TGTGCCAGCAGTCCAGACAGAACTGAAGCTTTCTTT.

This clonotype appeared many times. The chain uses TRBV24-1 and TRBJ2-2; 12 nucleotides line up with TRBD2. Germline assignment: CDR1 KGHDR and CDR2 SFDVKD. This CDR3 has 19 amino acids. Unmatched junction bases numbered 10, after V lost 1 base and J lost 5 bases. DNA for the CDR3: TGTGCCACCAGTGATTTTGCGACTAGCGGGGGATGGGATACCGGGGAGCTGTTTTTT. Protein: CATSDFATSGGWDTGELFF.

The rearrangement links TRBV24-1 to TRBJ2-1; 11 nucleotides match TRBD2. Trimming cost V 4 bases and J 5 bases; bases outside gene matches: 9. Germline lookup yields CDR1 KGHDR and CDR2 SFDVKD. This CDR3 has 17 residues. The DNA for the CDR3 is TGTGCCACCAGTGACCTTAGGACTAGCGGGCGGAACAATGAGCAGTTCTTC. Encoded protein: CATSDLRTSGRNNEQFF.

A remark on this clonotype: A much bigger clone sits one base away, suggesting this may be a read error. The chain joins TRBV11-2 to TRBJ2-5, with D possibly called TRBD1 or TRBD2 (5 bases each). From germline, CDR1 is SGHAT and CDR2 FQNNGV. Trimming removed 5 bases from V and 14 bases from J, with 18 bases in between. There are 12 residues in the CDR3. Here the CDR3 reads CASSVTGTQGYF. In DNA, the CDR3 is TGTGCCAGCAGCGTAACCGGGACCCAAGGATACTTC.

At least ten counts were recorded for this clonotype. The rearrangement joins TRBV29-1 to TRBJ1-1; D is possibly TRBD1 (5 bases). Germline values: CDR1 SQVTM, CDR2 ANQGSEA. This CDR3 spans 13 amino acids. Trimming pared 3 bases from V and 5 bases from J, leaving 13 bases between. The CDR3: CSVDSGYRTEAFF. The CDR3 DNA sequence: TGCAGCGTTGACTCCGGGTACAGGACTGAAGCTTTCTTT.

This clonotype was counted once. A junction end diverges from the germline sequence, so it may reflect a read error. V and J are TRBV11-3 and TRBJ1-6; D is ambiguous. The germline CDR1 and CDR2 sequences are SGHNT and YENEEA. The CDR3 runs 14 residues. The CDR3 DNA follows: TGTGCCAACAGCTTGTTCGGGTCGGATTCGCCCCTCCACTTT. Amino acid sequence: CANSLFGSDSPLHF.

A word on this clonotype: The junction and the germline gene differ at one end; a read error may be behind it. V and J are TRBV20-1 and TRBJ1-5, with D hard to call. The germline V gene has CDR1 DFQATT and CDR2 SNEGSKA (reference sequence). There are 14 residues in the CDR3. CDR3 bases: TGCAGTGCTAGAGATTCGAATGGTAATCAGCCCCATCATTTT. Its protein product is CSARDSNGNQPHHF.

This clonotype came up many times. The chain carries TRBV6-6 and TRBJ1-5, with a weak D call TRBD1 (5 bases). Trimming took off 5 bases at V and 5 bases at J, with 16 bases between the two ends. Per germline, CDR1 MNHNY and CDR2 SVGAGI (reference sequence). This CDR3 has 15 residues. The CDR3 is CASSHGTMGDQPQHF. The CDR3 bases are TGTGCCAGCAGTCACGGGACGATGGGCGATCAGCCCCAGCATTTT.

In the case of this clonotype: One junction end does not reproduce the germline sequence, and a read error may be involved. V usage is TRBV20-1 and J usage is TRBJ1-5; tentatively, D is TRBD1 (5 bases). CDR1 and CDR2 from the germline V gene are DFQATT and SNEGSKA (reference sequence). This CDR3 spans 13 amino acids. CDR3 coding DNA: TGCTGTGCTATTCGGCAGGGCGGGCAGTCCCAGCATTTT. It codes for CCAIRQGGQSQHF.

CDR3 in amino acids: CASRLPGTGLGNTEAFF. CDR3 bases: TGTGCCAGCAGATTACCGGGGACAGGTCTTGGGAACACTGAAGCTTTCTTT. The chain combines TRBV11-1 with TRBJ1-1, with 8 positions matching TRBD1. Germline V gene lookup returns CDR1 SGHAT and CDR2 FQDESV (reference sequence). V gave up 6 bases and J gave up 1 base; unmatched junction bases: 13. This CDR3 is 17 amino acids long. The whole variable domain, remainder taken from reference TRBV11-1 and TRBJ1-1, is EAEVAQSPRYKITEKSQAVAFWCDPISGHATLYWYRQILGQGPELLVQFQDESVVDDSQLPKDRFSAERLKGVDSTLKIQPAELGDSAMYLCASRLPGTGLGNTEAFFGQGTRLTVV.

This clonotype was detected a few times. Relative to the germline gene, one junction end is altered; a read error may explain this. CDR3 in amino acids: CASSYGTRDTGELFF. The DNA for the CDR3 is TGTGCCAGCAGTTACGGGACTAGGGACACGGGGGAGCTGTTTTTT. The rearrangement links TRBV6-2 or TRBV6-3 to TRBJ2-2, with 8 positions matching TRBD2. This CDR3 spans 15 amino acids. CDR1 MNHEY and CDR2 SVGEGT come from the germline V gene.

Remarks on this clonotype: This could be a read error, since a much larger clone is one nucleotide away. The gene calls are TRBV6-5 and TRBJ2-2, with 8 bases identical to TRBD2. The CDR3 runs to 13 residues. Germline V gene sequence: CDR1 MNHEY, CDR2 SVGAGI. CDR3 DNA sequence: TGTGCCAGCAGTTACTACATTAGCGGGGTGCTGTTTTTT. Translation: CASSYYISGVLFF.

The rearrangement links TRBV10-3 to TRBJ2-7; D remains ambiguous. The CDR3 has 14 amino acids. Trimming removed 0 bases from V and 10 bases from J, with 16 bases in between. Germline-derived CDR1 and CDR2 are ENHRY and SYGVKD. DNA for the CDR3: TGTGCCATCAGTGAGTCGAATTGGAATGGCGATCAGTACTTC. Translating gives CAISESNWNGDQYF.

Details on this clonotype: This clone may be a read error of a much larger clone one base away. The chain combines TRBV20-1 with TRBJ2-1; 9 nucleotides line up with TRBD1. The CDR3 has 15 amino acids. CDR1 and CDR2 from the germline V gene are DFQATT and SNEGSKA (reference sequence). V shed 7 bases and J 5 bases; nucleotides not matched to a gene: 12. In DNA, the CDR3 is TGCAGTGTTGAGGGACAGGGAGGTCCCCACAATGAGCAGTTCTTC. It specifies CSVEGQGGPHNEQFF.

This sequence joins TRBV12-3 or TRBV12-4 and TRBJ2-7, with D possibly being TRBD1 (6 bases). The CDR3 covers 14 residues. The CDR3 nucleotides are TGTGTTAGCAGTTTAGCAACAGGGTCCGACGAGCAGTACTTC. Amino acids: CVSSLATGSDEQYF.

In regard to this clonotype: A read error may account for a junction end that differs from germline. J is TRBJ2-7 and V is TRBV6-2 or TRBV6-3; possibly TRBD1 for D (6 bases). CDR3 length: 15 amino acids. Germline lookup yields CDR1 MNHEY and CDR2 SVGEGT. For the CDR3, the DNA is TGTGCCAGCAGTTACTCAGACAGGTCAACCTACGGGCAGTGCTTC. Protein: CASSYSDRSTYGQCF.